The clone carrying this T cell receptor beta chain was detected many times. Its specificity is not known. Library construction for TCR beta used iRepertoire HTBI primers and Arm-PCR of CDR3 regions. Each CDR3 protein gets one entry after TCRdb re-called the multiplex PCR reads with MiXCR. The sample lists roughly 510,000 distinct CDR3 sequences; 15% to 20% were seen once. The CDR3 length is 14 residues. Trimming removed 2 bases from V and 2 bases from J; junction bases left unmatched: 2. The germline CDR1 and CDR2 sequences are DFQATT and SNEGSKA (reference sequence). The entry originates in a study of regulatory T cells in long-lasting Graves disease. Study conclusions and caveats: Persistent disease preferred TRBV28, TRBJ1-2 and TRBJ2-5; new disease, TRBV20-1 and TRBJ2-1. Persistent Graves' patients showed less TCR diversity than newly diagnosed patients showed. Among the persistent patients, 2,500 to 3,000 public clonotypes were shared, more than the 850 to 1,000 shared among new patients.

Time point of the sample: newly diagnosed GD, antithyroid drugs for less than 3 months. There was RNA extracted from PBMCs, and the TCR library was made from it. This same sample was also taken into another study, of T cells in Graves' hyperthyroidism and ophthalmopathy. This second study says: The model's output predicted ophthalmopathy at a median of around 7 months prior to onset.

The sample was peripheral blood mononuclear cells (PBMCs), taken at new diagnosis, from a patient treated with antithyroid drugs. The origin of this receptor is a man between 18 and 29 years old with Graves disease. V and J are TRBV20-1 and TRBJ2-2; 7 positions agree with TRBD1. CDR3 region: CSARWTGNTGELFF. In DNA form, the CDR3 reads TGCAGTGCTAGATGGACAGGCAACACCGGGGAGCTGTTTTTT.